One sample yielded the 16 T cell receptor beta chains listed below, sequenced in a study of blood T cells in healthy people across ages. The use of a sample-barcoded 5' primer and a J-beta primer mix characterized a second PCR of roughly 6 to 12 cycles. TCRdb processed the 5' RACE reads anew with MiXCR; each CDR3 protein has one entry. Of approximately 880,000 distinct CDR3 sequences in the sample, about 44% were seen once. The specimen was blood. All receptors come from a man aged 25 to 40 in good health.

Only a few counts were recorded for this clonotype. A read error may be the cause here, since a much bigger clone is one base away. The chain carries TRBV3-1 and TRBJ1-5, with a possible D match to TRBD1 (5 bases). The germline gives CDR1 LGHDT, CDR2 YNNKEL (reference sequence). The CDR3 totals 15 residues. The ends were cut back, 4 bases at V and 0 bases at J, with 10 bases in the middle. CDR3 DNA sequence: TGTGCCAGCAGCCCGGGACGGTTTAGCAATCAGCCCCAGCATTTT. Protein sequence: CASSPGRFSNQPQHF.

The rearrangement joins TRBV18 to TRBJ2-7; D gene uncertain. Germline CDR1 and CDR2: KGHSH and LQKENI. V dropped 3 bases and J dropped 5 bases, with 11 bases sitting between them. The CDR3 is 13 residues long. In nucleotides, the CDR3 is TGTGCCAGCTCACCTCCCCGTGAGAACGAGCAGTACTTC. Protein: CASSPPRENEQYF.

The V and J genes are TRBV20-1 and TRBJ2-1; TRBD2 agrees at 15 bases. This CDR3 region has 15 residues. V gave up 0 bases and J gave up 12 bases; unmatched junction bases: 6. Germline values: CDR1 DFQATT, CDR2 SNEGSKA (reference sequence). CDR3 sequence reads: CSAREGLAGGLVQFF. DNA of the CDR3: TGCAGTGCTAGAGAGGGACTAGCGGGGGGTCTCGTGCAGTTCTTC.

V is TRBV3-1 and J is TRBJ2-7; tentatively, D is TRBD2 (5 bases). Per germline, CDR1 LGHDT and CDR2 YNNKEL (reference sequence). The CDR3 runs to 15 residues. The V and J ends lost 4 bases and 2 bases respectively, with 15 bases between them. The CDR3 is CASSPSTPRAYEQYF. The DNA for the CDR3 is TGTGCCAGCAGCCCGTCTACCCCGAGGGCCTACGAGCAGTACTTC.

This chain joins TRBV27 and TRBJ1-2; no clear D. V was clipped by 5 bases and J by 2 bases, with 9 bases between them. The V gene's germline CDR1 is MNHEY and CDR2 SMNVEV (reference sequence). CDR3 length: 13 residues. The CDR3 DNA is TGTGCCAGCAGTGTCGGACGCAACTATGGCTACACCTTC. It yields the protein CASSVGRNYGYTF.

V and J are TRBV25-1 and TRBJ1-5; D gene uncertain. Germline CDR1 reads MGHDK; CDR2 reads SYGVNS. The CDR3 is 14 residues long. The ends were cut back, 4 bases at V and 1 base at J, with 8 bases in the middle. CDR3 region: CASSGPKSNQPQHF. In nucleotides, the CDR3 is TGTGCCAGCAGTGGACCTAAGAGCAATCAGCCCCAGCATTTT.

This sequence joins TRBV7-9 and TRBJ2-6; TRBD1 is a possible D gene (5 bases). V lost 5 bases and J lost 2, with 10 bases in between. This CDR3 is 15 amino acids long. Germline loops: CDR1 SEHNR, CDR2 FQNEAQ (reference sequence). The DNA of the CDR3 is TGTGCCAGCAGCATTAACAGGCCTGGGGCCAACGTCCTGACTTTC. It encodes CASSINRPGANVLTF.

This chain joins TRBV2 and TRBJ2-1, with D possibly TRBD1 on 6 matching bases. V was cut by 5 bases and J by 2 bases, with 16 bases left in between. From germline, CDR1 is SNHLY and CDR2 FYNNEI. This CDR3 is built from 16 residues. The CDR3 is CASSPAPGVPYNEQFF. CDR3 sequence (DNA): TGTGCCAGCAGTCCTGCGCCAGGGGTCCCCTACAATGAGCAGTTCTTC.

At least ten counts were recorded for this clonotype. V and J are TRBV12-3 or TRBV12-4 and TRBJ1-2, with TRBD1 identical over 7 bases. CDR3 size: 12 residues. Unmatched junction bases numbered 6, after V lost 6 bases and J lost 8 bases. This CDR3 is CASREQGFGYTF. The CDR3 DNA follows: TGTGCCAGCAGGGAACAGGGGTTCGGCTACACCTTC.

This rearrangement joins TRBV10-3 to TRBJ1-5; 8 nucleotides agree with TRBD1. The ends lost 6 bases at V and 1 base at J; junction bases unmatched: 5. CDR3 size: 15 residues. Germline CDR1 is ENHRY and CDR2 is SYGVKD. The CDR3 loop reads CAISAGQGSNQPQHF. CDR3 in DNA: TGTGCCATCAGCGCTGGACAGGGAAGCAATCAGCCCCAGCATTTT.

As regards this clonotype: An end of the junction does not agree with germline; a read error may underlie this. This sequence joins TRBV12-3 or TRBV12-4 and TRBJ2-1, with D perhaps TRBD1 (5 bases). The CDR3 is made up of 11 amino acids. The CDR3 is CASILDSEQFF. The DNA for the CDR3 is TGTGCCAGCATTTTAGACAGCGAGCAGTTCTTC.

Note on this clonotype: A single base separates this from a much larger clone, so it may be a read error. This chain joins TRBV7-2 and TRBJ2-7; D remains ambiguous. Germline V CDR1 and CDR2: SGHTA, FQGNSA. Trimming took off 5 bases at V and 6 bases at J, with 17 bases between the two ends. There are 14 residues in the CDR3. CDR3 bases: TGTGCCAGCAGCATGCTAAGTTCGACCTGCGAGCAGTACTTC. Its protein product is CASSMLSSTCEQYF. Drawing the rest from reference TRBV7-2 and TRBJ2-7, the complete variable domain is GAGVSQSPSNKVTEKGKDVELRCDPISGHTALYWYRQSLGQGLEFLIYFQGNSAPDKSGLPSDRFSAERTGGSVSTLTIQRTQQEDSAVYLCASSMLSSTCEQYFGPGTRLTVT.

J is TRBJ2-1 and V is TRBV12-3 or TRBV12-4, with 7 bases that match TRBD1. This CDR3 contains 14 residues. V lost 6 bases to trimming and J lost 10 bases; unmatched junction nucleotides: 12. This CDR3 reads CASSSDRATYEQFF. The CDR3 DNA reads TGTGCCAGCAGCTCAGACAGGGCCACCTACGAGCAGTTCTTC.

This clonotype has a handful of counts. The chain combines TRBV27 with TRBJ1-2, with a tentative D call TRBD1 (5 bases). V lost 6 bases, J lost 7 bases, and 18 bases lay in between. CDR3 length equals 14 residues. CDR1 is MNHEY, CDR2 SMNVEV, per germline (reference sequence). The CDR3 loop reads CASSPAQGYSGYTF. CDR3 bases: TGTGCCAGCAGCCCTGCCCAGGGATATAGTGGCTACACCTTC.

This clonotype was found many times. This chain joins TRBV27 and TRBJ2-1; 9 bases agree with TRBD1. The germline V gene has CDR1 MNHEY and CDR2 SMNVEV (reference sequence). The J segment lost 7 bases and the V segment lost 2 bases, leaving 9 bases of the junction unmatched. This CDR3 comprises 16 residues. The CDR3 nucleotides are TGTGCCAGCAGTTTACTGGGACAGGGTTATGGGAATGAGCAGTTCTTC. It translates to CASSLLGQGYGNEQFF.

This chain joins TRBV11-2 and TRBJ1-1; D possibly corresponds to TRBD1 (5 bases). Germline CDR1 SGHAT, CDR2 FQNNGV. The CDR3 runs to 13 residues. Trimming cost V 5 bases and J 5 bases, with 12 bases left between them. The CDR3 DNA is TGTGCCAGCAGCGTAGGGGAGTGGACTGAAGCTTTCTTT. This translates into CASSVGEWTEAFF.